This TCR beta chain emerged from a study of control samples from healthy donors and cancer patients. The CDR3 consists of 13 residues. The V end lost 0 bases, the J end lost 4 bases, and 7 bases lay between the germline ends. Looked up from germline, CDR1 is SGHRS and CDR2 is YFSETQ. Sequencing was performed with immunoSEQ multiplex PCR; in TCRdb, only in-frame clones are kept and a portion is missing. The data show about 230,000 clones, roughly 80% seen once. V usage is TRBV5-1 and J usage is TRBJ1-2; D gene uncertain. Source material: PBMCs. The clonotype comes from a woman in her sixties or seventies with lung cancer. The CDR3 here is CASSLEVRYGYTF. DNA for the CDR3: TGCGCCAGCAGCTTGGAGGTTCGCTATGGCTACACCTTC.